Included here is one TCR beta chain sequence, with context. This sample was taken from a study of blood T cell repertoires in COVID-19. At the level of the study: Nucleic acid was either cDNA or gDNA, and it came from T cells, B-cell-depleted T cells, or PBMCs.

Germline V lookup: CDR1 KGHDR, CDR2 SFDVKD. V was clipped by 7 bases and J by 4 bases; unmatched bases: 3. The CDR3 is made up of 13 amino acids. Original data processing: From reference gene primer amplification, estimates of nucleated cell counts were derived. Repertoires were generated with immunoSEQ multiplex PCR, while TCRdb's copy carries only in-frame clones and drops some. V and J calls and clone size are as listed in that table; D and trimming were resolved from the DNA. The repertoire includes approximately 230,000 clones, around 84% of them detected once, and 1.5% to 2% sits in the top ten.

The sequencing sample was made of PBMCs or T cells enriched from blood (not recorded which). This TCR was sampled from a middle-aged man who had recovered from COVID-19. The V and J genes are TRBV24-1 and TRBJ2-3; 8 nucleotides line up with TRBD2. The CDR3: CATSGGGPDTQYF. The DNA of the CDR3 is TGTGCCACCAGCGGGGGGGGGCCAGATACGCAGTATTTT.